This T cell receptor beta chain comes out of a study of blood T cell repertoires in COVID-19 (dated by TCRdb to 2020 to 2021). For the study in its entirety: The collaborator samples originated in the United States, Italy and Spain and spanned the acute and convalescent phases of COVID-19. Nearly every sample came with metadata listing a de-identified subject ID, COVID-19 status, age in years and sex. The prospective study material was composed of cDNA or gDNA derived from T cells, B-cell-depleted T cells, or PBMCs. The dataset comprised deeply sampled blood TCRbeta repertoires from subjects exposed to, actively infected with, or recovered from COVID-19. Where available, HLA class I and class II types were obtained from metadata supplied by the sample provider rather than from assay-based typing. The repertoires were made available in a free public database intended to serve as a resource for research on the immune response to SARS-CoV-2. The samples were drawn from two sources: the first 160 participants of the ongoing ImmuneRACE study, and 950 to 1,500 subjects contributed by 6 global collaborators.

The immunoSEQ Assay, a bias-controlled multiplex PCR, was used to amplify TCRbeta CDR3 regions from genomic DNA. As for the original processing: Within the assay, amplification of reference gene primers was used to estimate how many nucleated cells each sample contained. To quantify the absolute abundance of each unique TCRbeta CDR3 rearrangement, sequence reads were collapsed and filtered. For each sample, productive Simpson clonality was calculated by taking the square root of Simpson's diversity index across productive rearrangements. This is the immuneACCESS table as TCRdb keeps it, with only in-frame sequences that have V and J called. A part of the clones is gone; compared with another copy, unresolved V genes explain less than half, and the rest is unexplained. V, J and clone size are those of that table, while D and trimming were read from the DNA. The sample table contains 210,000 or so clones; only one count was recorded for approximately 85% of them. The ten largest make up 4.5% to 5.5% of the sample.

In Seattle, one collaborating source enrolled patients while the infection was active and tracked those patients longitudinally over the course of disease. Whole blood was collected in K2EDTA tubes by collaborating institutions according to the institutions' own protocols. For TCRbeta analysis, collaborator samples were shipped as frozen whole blood, as isolated PBMCs, or as DNA extracted from either sample type. Remarks on this clone: There is no known antigen for this receptor. It has no much larger one-base neighbor in the sample; base qualities were not kept.

At the junction V is shortened by 4 bases and J by 5 bases, with 12 bases in between. The CDR3 spans 15 residues, from the cysteine through the phenylalanine. Only the CDR3 part of the read is kept: 45 bases, read in frame from the first base. The germline V gene specifies LGHNA as CDR1 and YSLEER as CDR2. Broad study findings and their caveats: How much clinical and demographic metadata was included differed by source and by participant, and the metadata was provided uncurated.

Material for sequencing was peripheral blood. The clonotype originates from a man aged 45-65 years with COVID-19, enrolled during active disease. Here the chain combines TRBV4-3 and TRBJ1-6, and TRBD1 may be the D gene, going by 6 matching bases. CDR3 reads: CASSRTQGDNSPLHF. The DNA sequence follows: TGCGCCAGCAGCCGCACACAGGGAGATAATTCACCCCTCCACTTT.